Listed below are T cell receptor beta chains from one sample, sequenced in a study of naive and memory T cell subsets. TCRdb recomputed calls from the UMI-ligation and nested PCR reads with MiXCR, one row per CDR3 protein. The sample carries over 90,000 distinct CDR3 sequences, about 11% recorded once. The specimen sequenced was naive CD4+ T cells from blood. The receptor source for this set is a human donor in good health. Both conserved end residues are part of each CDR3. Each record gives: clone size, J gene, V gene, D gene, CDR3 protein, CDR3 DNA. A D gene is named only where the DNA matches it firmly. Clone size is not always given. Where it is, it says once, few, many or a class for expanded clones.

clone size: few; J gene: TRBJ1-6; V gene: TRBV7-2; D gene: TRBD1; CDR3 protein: CASSLEGATAPLHF; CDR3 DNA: TGTGCCAGCAGCTTAGAGGGGGCGACGGCACCCCTCCACTTT
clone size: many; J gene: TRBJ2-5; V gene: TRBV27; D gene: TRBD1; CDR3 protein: CASSSLQGNWVETQYF; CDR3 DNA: TGTGCCAGCAGTTCCCTACAGGGGAACTGGGTAGAGACCCAGTACTTC
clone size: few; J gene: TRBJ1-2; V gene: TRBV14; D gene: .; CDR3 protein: CASSQEMSGGVIYGYTF; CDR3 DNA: TGTGCCAGCAGCCAAGAAATGTCGGGGGGCGTCATCTATGGCTACACCTTC
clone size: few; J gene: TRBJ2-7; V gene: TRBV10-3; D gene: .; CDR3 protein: CAISEPQSYEQYF; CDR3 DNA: TGTGCCATCAGTGAGCCGCAGTCCTACGAGCAGTACTTC
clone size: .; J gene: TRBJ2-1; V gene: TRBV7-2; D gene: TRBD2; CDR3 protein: CASSLESGGAYNEQFF; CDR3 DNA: TGTGCCAGCAGCTTAGAATCGGGGGGAGCCTACAATGAGCAGTTCTTC
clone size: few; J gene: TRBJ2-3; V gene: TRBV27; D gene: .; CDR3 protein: CASGSTLPASTDTQYF; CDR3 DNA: TGTGCCAGCGGGTCGACTCTTCCTGCTAGCACAGATACGCAGTATTTT
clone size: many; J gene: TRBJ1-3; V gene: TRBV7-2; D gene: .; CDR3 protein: CASSLVQGGVYGNTIYF; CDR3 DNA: TGTGCCAGCAGCTTAGTACAGGGCGGCGTGTATGGAAACACCATATATTTT
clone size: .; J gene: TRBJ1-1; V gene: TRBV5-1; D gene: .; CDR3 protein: CASRRQANGMNTEAFF; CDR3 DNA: TGCGCCAGCAGAAGACAGGCGAACGGGATGAACACTGAAGCTTTCTTT
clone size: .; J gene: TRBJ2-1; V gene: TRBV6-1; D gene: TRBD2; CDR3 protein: CATALVGAGVGNEQFF; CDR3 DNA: TGTGCCACCGCCCTGGTAGGGGCGGGAGTTGGAAATGAGCAGTTCTTC
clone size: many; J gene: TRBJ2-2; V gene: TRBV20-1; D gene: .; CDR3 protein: CSARYVADTGELFF; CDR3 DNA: TGCAGTGCTAGATATGTAGCGGACACCGGGGAGCTGTTTTTT
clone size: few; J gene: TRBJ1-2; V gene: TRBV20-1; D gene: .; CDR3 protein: CSARLGGSLYGYTF; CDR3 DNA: TGCAGTGCTAGGCTGGGAGGATCCCTCTATGGCTACACCTTC
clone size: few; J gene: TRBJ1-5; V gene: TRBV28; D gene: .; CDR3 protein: CASSPGQNLGQPQHF; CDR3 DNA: TGTGCCAGCAGTCCTGGACAGAACCTGGGTCAGCCCCAGCATTTT
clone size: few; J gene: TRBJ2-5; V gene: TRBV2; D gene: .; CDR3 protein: CASNGGETQYF; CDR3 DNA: TGTGCCAGCAATGGCGGGGAGACCCAGTACTTC
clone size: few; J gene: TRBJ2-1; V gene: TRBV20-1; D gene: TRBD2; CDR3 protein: CSASRVTGLAFYNEQFF; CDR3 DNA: TGCAGTGCTAGTAGGGTGACGGGACTAGCGTTCTACAATGAGCAGTTCTTC
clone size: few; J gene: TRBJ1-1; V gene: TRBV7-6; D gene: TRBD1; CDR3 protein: CASSPGQGAYTEAFF; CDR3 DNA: TGTGCCAGCAGCCCGGGACAGGGGGCCTATACTGAAGCTTTCTTT
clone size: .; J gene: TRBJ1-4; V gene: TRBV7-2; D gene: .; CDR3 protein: CASLPRQGSSEKLFF; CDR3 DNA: TGTGCCAGCCTCCCCCGGCAGGGCTCTAGCGAAAAACTGTTTTTT
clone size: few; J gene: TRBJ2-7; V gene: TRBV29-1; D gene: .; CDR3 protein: CSVERGRGGTYEQYF; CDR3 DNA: TGCAGCGTTGAAAGGGGACGTGGTGGGACCTACGAGCAGTACTTC
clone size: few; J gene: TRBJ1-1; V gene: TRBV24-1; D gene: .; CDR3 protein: CATSDFGFAGSAEAFF; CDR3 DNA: TGTGCCACCAGTGATTTCGGCTTTGCGGGTTCGGCTGAAGCTTTCTTT
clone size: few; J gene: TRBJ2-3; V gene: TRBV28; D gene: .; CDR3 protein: CASSGLRTDTQYF; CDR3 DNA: TGTGCCAGCAGTGGACTCCGCACAGATACGCAGTATTTT
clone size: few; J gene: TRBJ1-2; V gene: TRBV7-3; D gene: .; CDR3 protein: CASSYYGYTF; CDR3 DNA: TGTGCCAGCAGTTATTATGGCTACACCTTC
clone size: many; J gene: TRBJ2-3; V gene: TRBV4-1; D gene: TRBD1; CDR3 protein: CASSHRPPGQGAGWETDTQYF; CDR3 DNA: TGCGCCAGCAGCCACCGTCCTCCTGGACAGGGGGCTGGGTGGGAGACAGATACGCAGTATTTT
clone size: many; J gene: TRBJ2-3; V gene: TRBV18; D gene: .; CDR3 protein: CASSPGADTQYF; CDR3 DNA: TGTGCCAGCTCACCAGGGGCAGATACGCAGTATTTT
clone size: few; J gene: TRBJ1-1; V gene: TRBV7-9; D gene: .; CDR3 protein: CAISRPGQNTEAFF; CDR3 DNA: TGTGCCATATCCCGGCCCGGACAGAACACTGAAGCTTTCTTT
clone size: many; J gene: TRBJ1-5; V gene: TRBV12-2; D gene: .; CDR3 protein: CASRFPPGQKGNYSNQPQHF; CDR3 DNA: TGTGCAAGTCGCTTTCCTCCGGGACAGAAAGGGAATTATAGCAATCAGCCCCAGCATTTT
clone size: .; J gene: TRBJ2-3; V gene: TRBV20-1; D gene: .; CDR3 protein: CSAYRGFQITDTQYF; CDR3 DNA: TGCAGTGCTTACCGTGGGTTCCAAATCACAGATACGCAGTATTTT
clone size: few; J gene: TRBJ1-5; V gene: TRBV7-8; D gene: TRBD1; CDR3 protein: CASSLYTGDRGNQPQHF; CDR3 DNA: TGTGCCAGCAGCTTATACACGGGGGACAGGGGCAATCAGCCCCAGCATTTT
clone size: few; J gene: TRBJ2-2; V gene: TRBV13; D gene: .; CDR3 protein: CASSSHTGELFF; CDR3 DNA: TGTGCCAGCAGCTCCCACACCGGGGAGCTGTTTTTT
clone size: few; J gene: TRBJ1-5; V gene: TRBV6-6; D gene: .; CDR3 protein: CASSSREPNNQPQHF; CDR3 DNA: TGTGCCAGCAGCTCGCGGGAGCCTAACAATCAGCCCCAGCATTTT
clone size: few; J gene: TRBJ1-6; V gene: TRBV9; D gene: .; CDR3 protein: CASSVVAENSPLHF; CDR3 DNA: TGTGCCAGCAGCGTAGTGGCAGAAAATTCACCCCTCCACTTT
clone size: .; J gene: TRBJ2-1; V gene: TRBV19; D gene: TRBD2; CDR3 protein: CASSRGGAGGHNEQFF; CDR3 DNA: TGTGCCAGTAGCCGCGGGGGAGCGGGGGGGCACAATGAGCAGTTCTTC
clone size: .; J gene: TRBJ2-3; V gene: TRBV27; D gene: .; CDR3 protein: CASQDRGLGTDTQYF; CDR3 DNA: TGTGCCAGCCAAGATCGGGGCTTGGGCACAGATACGCAGTATTTT
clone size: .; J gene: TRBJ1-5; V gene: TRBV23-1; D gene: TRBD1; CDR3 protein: CASSQSIRTGGNQPQHF; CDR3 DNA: TGCGCCAGCAGTCAATCCATCCGGACAGGGGGCAATCAGCCCCAGCATTTT
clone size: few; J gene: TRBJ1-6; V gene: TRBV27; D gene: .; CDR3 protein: CASSPAGGFLSSYNSPLHF; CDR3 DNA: TGTGCCAGCAGTCCCGCCGGGGGTTTTCTAAGCTCCTATAATTCACCCCTCCACTTT
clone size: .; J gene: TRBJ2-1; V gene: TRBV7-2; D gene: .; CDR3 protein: CAETLLGDEQFF; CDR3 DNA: TGTGCCGAAACACTGTTGGGGGATGAGCAGTTCTTC
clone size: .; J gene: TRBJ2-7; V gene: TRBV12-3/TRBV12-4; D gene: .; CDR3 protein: CASSLASGWGSRYF; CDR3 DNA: TGTGCCAGCAGTTTGGCCTCGGGGTGGGGGTCGAGGTACTTC
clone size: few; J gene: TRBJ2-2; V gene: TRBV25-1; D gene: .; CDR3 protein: CASIGENTGELFF; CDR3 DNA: TGTGCCAGCATCGGAGAAAACACCGGGGAGCTGTTTTTT
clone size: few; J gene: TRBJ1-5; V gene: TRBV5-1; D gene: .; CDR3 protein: CASSLNQGPGQPQHF; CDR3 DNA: TGCGCCAGCAGCTTGAATCAGGGGCCGGGACAGCCCCAGCATTTT
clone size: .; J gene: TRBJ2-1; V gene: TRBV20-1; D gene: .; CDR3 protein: CSASPGGTEQFF; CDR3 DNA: TGCAGTGCCTCCCCCGGTGGAACTGAGCAGTTCTTC
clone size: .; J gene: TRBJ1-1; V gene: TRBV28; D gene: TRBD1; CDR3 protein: CASSSNQGGTEAFF; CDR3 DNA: TGTGCCAGCAGTTCAAACCAGGGGGGCACTGAAGCTTTCTTT
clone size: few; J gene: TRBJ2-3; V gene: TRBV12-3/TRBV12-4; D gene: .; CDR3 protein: CASSLDVGPTDTQYF; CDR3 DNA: TGTGCCAGCAGTTTAGACGTAGGACCGACAGATACGCAGTATTTT